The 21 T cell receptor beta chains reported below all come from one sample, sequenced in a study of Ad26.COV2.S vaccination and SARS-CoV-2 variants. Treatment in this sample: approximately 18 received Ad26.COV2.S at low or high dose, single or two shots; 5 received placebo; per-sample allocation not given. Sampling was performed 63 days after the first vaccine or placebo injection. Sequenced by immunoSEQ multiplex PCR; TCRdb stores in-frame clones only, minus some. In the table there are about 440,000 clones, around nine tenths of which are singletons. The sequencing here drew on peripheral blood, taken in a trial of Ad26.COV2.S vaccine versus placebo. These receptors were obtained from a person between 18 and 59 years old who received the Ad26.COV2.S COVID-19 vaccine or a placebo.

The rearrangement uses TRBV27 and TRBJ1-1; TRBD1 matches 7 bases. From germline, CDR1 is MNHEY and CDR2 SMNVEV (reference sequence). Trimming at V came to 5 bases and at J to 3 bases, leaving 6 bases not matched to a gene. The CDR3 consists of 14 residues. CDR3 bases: TGTGCCAGCAGTAGTAGACAGGGACACACTGAAGCTTTCTTT. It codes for CASSSRQGHTEAFF.

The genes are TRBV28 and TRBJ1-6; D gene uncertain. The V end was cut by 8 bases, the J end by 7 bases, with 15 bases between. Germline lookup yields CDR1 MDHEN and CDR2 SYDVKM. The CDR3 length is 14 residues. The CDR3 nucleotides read TGTGCCAGCGGACCATTGGGGTCGAATTCACCCCTCCACTTT. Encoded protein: CASGPLGSNSPLHF.

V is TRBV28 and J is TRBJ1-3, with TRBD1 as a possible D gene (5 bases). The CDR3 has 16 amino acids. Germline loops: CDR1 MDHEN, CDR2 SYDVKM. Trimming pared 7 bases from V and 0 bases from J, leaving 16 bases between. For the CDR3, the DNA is TGTGCCAGCACCTCTCCCCCGGGGGTCTCTGGAAACACCATATATTTT. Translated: CASTSPPGVSGNTIYF.

The CDR3 coding sequence is TGCGCCAGCAGAACCGGGACAGATTATGGCTACACCTTC. Translation gives CASRTGTDYGYTF. The gene calls are TRBV5-1 and TRBJ1-2; 7 bases match TRBD1. Unmatched junction bases numbered 6, after V lost 5 bases and J lost 5 bases. The germline gives CDR1 SGHRS, CDR2 YFSETQ. The CDR3 loop spans 13 amino acids.

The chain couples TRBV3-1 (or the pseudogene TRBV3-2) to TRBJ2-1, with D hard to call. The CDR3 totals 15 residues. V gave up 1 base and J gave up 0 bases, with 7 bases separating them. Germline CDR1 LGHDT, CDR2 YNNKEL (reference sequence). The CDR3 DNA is TGTGCCAGCAGCCAAGCTGGCGTCTCCTACAATGAGCAGTTCTTC. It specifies CASSQAGVSYNEQFF.

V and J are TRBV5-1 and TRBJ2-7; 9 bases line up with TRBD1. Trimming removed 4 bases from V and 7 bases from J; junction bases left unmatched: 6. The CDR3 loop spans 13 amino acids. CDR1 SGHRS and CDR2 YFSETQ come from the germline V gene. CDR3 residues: CASSPGDREEQYF. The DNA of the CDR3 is TGCGCCAGCAGCCCCGGGGACAGGGAAGAGCAGTACTTC.

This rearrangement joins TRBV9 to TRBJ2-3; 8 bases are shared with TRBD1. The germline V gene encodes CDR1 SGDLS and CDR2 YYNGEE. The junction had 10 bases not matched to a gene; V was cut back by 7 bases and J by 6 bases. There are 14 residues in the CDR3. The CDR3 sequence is CASEGAGGFDTQYF. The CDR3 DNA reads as TGTGCCAGCGAGGGGGCAGGGGGCTTCGATACGCAGTATTTT. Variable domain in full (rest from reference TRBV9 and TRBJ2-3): DSGVTQTPKHLITATGQRVTLRCSPRSGDLSVYWYQQSLDQGLQFLIQYYNGEERAKGNILERFSAQQFPDLHSELNLSSLELGDSALYFCASEGAGGFDTQYFGPGTRLTVL.

CDR3 coding DNA: TGTGCCAGCAGCTTACAGGGTACCGCAGATACGCAGTATTTT. Residues: CASSLQGTADTQYF. V gene TRBV2 combines with J gene TRBJ2-3, with D tentatively TRBD1 (6 bases). V lost 6 bases to trimming and J lost 4 bases, with 14 bases between them. From germline, CDR1 is SNHLY and CDR2 FYNNEI. The CDR3 contains 14 residues.

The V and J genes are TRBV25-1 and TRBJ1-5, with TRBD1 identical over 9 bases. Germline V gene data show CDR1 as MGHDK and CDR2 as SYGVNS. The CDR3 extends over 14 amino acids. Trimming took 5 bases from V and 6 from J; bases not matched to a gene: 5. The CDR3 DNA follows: TGTGCCAGCAGTCCTTGGACAGGGGCTCAGCCCCAGCATTTT. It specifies CASSPWTGAQPQHF.

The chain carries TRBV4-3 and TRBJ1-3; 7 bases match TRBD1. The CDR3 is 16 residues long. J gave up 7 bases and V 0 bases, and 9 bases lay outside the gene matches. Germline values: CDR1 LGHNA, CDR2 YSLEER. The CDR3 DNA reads TGCGCCAGCAGCCAAGAAGCCGGGACAGTACCCAACACCATATATTTT. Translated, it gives CASSQEAGTVPNTIYF.

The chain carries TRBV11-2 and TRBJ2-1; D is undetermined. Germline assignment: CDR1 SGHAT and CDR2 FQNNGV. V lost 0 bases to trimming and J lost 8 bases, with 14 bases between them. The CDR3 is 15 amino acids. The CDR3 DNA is TGTGCCAGCAGCTTAGAGATTAAAAGTATCCATGAGCAGTTCTTC. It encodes CASSLEIKSIHEQFF.

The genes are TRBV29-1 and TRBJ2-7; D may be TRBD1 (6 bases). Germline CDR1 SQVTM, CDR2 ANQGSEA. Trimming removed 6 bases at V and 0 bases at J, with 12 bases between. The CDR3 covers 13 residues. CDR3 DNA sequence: TGCAGCGTCGGGACACCTACCTCCTACGAGCAGTACTTC. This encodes CSVGTPTSYEQYF.

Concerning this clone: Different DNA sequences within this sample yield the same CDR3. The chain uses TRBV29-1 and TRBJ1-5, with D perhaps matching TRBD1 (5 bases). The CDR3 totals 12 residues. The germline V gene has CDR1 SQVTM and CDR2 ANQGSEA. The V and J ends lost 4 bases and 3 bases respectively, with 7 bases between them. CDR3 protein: CSVGGINQPQHF. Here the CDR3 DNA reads TGCAGCGTTGGGGGCATCAATCAGCCCCAGCATTTT.

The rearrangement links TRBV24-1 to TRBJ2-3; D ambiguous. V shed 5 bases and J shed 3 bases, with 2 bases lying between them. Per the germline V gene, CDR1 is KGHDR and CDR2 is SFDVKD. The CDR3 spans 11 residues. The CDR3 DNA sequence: TGTGCCACCAGTGCGACAGATACGCAGTATTTT. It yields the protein CATSATDTQYF.

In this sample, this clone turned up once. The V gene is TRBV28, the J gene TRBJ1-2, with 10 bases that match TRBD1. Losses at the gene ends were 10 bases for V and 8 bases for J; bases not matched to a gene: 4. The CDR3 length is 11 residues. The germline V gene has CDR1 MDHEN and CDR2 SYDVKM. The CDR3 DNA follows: TGTGCCACCCGGGACAGGGGAGGCTACACCTTC. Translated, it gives CATRDRGGYTF.

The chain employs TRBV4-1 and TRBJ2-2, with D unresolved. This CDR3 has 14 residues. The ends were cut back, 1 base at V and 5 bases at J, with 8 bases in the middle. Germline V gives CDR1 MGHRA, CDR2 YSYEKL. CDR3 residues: CASSQVRSTGELFF. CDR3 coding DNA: TGCGCCAGCAGCCAAGTTCGGTCTACCGGGGAGCTGTTTTTT.

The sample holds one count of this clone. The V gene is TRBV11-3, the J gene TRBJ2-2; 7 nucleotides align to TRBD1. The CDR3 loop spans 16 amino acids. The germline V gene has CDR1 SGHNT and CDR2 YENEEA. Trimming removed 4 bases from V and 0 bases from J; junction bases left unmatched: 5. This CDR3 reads CASSSNDRANTGELFF. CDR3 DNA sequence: TGTGCCAGCAGCTCCAACGACAGGGCGAACACCGGGGAGCTGTTTTTT.

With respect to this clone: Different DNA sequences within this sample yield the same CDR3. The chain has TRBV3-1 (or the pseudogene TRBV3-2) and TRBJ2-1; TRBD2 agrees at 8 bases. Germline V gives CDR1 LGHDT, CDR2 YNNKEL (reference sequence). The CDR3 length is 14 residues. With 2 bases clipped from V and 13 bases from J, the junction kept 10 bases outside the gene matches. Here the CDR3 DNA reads TGTGCCAGCAGCCAATATGCTAGCGGGCCCGCACAGTTCTTC. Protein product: CASSQYASGPAQFF.

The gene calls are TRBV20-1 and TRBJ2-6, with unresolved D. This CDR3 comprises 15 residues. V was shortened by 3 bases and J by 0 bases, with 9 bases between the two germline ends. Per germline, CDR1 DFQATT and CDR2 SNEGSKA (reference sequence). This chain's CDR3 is CSASFTNSGANVLTF. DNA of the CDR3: TGCAGTGCTAGTTTCACCAACTCTGGGGCCAACGTCCTGACTTTC.

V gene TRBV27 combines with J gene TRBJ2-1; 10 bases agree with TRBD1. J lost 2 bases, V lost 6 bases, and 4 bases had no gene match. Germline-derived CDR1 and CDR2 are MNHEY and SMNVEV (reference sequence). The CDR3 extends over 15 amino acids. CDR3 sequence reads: CASRVGTGAYNEQFF. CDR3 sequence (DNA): TGTGCCAGCAGGGTGGGGACAGGGGCCTACAATGAGCAGTTCTTC.

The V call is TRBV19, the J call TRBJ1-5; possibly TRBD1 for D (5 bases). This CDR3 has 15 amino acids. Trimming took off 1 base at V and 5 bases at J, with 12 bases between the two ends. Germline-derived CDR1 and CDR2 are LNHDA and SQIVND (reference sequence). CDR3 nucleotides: TGTGCCAGTAGTATAGTCGGACGGGGCGATCAGCCCCAGCATTTT. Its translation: CASSIVGRGDQPQHF.